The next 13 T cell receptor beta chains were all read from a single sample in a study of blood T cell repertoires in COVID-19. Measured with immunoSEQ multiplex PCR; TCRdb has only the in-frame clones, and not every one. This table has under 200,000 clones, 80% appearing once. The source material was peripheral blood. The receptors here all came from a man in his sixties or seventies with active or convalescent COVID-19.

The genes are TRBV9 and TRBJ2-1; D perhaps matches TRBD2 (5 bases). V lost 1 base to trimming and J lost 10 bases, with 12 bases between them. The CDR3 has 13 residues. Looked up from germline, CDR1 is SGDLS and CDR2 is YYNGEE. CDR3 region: CASSVKGSGEQFF. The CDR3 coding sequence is TGTGCCAGCAGCGTAAAAGGATCGGGGGAGCAGTTCTTC.

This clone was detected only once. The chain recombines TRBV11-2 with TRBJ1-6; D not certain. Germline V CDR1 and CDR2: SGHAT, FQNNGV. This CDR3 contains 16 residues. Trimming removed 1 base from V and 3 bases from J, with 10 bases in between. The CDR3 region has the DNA TGTGCCAGCAGCTTAGTGTCGGGGTTCTATAATTCACCCCTCCACTTT. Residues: CASSLVSGFYNSPLHF.

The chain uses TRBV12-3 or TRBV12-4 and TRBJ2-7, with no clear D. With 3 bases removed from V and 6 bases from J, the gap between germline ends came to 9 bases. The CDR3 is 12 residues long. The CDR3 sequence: CASSLEIGEQYF. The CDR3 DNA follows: TGTGCCAGCAGTTTGGAGATCGGCGAGCAGTACTTC.

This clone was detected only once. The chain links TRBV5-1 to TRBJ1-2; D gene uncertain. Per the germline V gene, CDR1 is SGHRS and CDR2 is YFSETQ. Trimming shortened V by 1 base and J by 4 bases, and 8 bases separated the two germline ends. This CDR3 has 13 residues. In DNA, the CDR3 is TGCGCCAGCAGCTTGTCAGGTAGCTATGGCTACACCTTC. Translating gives CASSLSGSYGYTF.

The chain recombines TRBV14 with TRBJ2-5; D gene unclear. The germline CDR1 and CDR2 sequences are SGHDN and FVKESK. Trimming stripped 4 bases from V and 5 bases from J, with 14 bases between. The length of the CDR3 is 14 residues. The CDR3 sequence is CASSPDNAGETQYF. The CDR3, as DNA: TGTGCCAGCAGCCCTGATAATGCCGGTGAGACCCAGTACTTC. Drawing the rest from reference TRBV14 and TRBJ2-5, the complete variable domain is EAGVTQFPSHSVIEKGQTVTLRCDPISGHDNLYWYRRVMGKEIKFLLHFVKESKQDESGMPNNRFLAERTGGTYSTLKVQPAELEDSGVYFCASSPDNAGETQYFGPGTRLLVL.

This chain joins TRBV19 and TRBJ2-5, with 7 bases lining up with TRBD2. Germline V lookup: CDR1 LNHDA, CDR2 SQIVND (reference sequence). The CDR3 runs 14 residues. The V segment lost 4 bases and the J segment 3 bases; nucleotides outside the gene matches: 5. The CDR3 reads CASSRLATEETQYF. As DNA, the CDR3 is TGTGCCAGTAGTAGACTAGCAACAGAAGAGACCCAGTACTTC. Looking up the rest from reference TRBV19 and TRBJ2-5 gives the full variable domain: DGGITQSPKYLFRKEGQNVTLSCEQNLNHDAMYWYRQDPGQGLRLIYYSQIVNDFQKGDIAEGYSVSREKKESFPLTVTSAQKNPTAFYLCASSRLATEETQYFGPGTRLLVL.

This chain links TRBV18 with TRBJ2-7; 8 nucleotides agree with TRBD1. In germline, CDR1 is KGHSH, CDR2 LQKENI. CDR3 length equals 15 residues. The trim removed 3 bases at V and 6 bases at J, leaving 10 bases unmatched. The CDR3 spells CASSPRVRGQGEQYF. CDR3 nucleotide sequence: TGTGCCAGCTCACCCCGGGTCAGGGGGCAAGGCGAGCAGTACTTC.

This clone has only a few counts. The CDR3 region has the DNA TGCGCCAGCAGCTTCCCGACTAGCGGTTCCTACGAGCAGTACTTC. Residues: CASSFPTSGSYEQYF. The gene calls are TRBV5-1 and TRBJ2-7; 9 bases align to TRBD2. Germline V gene sequence: CDR1 SGHRS, CDR2 YFSETQ. V dropped 2 bases and J dropped 1; count of bases not matched to a gene: 4. This CDR3 has 15 residues.

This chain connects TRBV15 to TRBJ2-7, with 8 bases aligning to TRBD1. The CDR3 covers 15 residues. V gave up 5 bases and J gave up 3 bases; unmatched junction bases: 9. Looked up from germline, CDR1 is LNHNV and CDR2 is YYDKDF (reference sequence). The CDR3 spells CATSSGQGRSYEQYF. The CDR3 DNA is TGTGCCACCAGCTCCGGACAGGGCCGGAGCTACGAGCAGTACTTC. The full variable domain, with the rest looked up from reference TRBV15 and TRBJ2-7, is DAMVIQNPRYQVTQFGKPVTLSCSQTLNHNVMYWYQQKSSQAPKLLFHYYDKDFNNEADTPDNFQSRRPNTSFCFLDIRSPGLGDTAMYLCATSSGQGRSYEQYFGPGTRLTVT.

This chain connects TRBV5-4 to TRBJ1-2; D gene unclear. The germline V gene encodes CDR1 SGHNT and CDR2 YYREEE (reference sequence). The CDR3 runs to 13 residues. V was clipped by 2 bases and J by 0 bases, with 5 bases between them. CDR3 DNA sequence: TGTGCCAGCAGCTTTTCATCTAACTATGGCTACACCTTC. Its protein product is CASSFSSNYGYTF.

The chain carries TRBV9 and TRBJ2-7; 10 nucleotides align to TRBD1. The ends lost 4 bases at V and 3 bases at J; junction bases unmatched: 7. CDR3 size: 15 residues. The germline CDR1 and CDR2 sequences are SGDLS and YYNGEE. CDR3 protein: CASSLRQGANYEQYF. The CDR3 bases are TGTGCCAGCAGCCTACGACAGGGGGCAAACTACGAGCAGTACTTC.

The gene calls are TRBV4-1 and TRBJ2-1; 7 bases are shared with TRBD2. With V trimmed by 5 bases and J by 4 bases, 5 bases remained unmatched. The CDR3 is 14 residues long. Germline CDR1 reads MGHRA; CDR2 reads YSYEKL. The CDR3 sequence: CASSSLAEYNEQFF. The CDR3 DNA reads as TGCGCCAGCAGCTCGCTAGCGGAGTACAATGAGCAGTTCTTC.

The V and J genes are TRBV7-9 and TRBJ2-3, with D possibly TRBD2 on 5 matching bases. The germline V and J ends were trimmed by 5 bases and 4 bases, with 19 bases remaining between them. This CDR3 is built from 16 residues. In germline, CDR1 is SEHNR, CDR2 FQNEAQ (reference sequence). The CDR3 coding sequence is TGTGCCAGCAGCCCGAGCGGCACCCAGTCCCCAGATACGCAGTATTTT. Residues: CASSPSGTQSPDTQYF.